These 6 T cell receptor beta chains originate from one sample sequenced in a study of blood T cell repertoires in COVID-19. The protocol was immunoSEQ multiplex PCR, while the TCRdb copy is restricted to in-frame clones and leaves out a portion. Here the sample spans just over 85,000 clones, approximately 90% being singletons. The sample comprised peripheral blood. These receptors all stem from a man aged 50 to 59 with acute or convalescent COVID-19.

This chain connects TRBV3-1 (or the pseudogene TRBV3-2) to TRBJ2-2, with TRBD1 identical over 7 bases. V was pared by 5 bases and J by 3 bases, with 9 bases of the junction left unmatched. CDR1 LGHDT and CDR2 YNNKEL come from the germline V gene (reference sequence). The length of the CDR3 is 16 residues. The CDR3 spells CASSKTTGLDTGELFF. The CDR3, as DNA: TGTGCCAGCAGCAAAACGACAGGGTTAGACACCGGGGAGCTGTTTTTT.

This chain links TRBV10-3 with TRBJ2-3; D call uncertain. From germline, CDR1 is ENHRY and CDR2 SYGVKD. The ends were cut back, 6 bases at V and 0 bases at J, with 10 bases in the middle. The CDR3 has 14 amino acids. The chain's CDR3 is CAIRAIASTDTQYF. The CDR3, as DNA: TGTGCCATCAGGGCGATAGCTAGCACAGATACGCAGTATTTT.

This chain links TRBV10-2 with TRBJ1-1; TRBD1 matches 10 bases. The germline CDR1 and CDR2 sequences are WSHSY and SAAADI. The ends lost 5 bases at V and 6 bases at J; junction bases unmatched: 6. The CDR3 covers 14 residues. CDR3 nucleotide sequence: TGCGCCAGCAGTCAGACAGGGGGCGCCGCTGAAGCTTTCTTT. Its translation is CASSQTGGAAEAFF.

This chain connects TRBV4-1 to TRBJ2-3, with TRBD1 as a possible D gene (7 bases). V lost 0 bases to trimming and J lost 4 bases, with 17 bases between them. CDR1 and CDR2 from the germline V gene are MGHRA and YSYEKL. The CDR3 covers 17 residues. The CDR3: CASSQEIGQGEADTQYF. CDR3 sequence (DNA): TGCGCCAGCAGCCAAGAGATCGGGCAGGGGGAGGCAGATACGCAGTATTTT.

The rearrangement links TRBV15 to TRBJ2-4; D is unclear. The germline CDR1 and CDR2 sequences are LNHNV and YYDKDF (reference sequence). The CDR3 has 19 residues. Trimming left V 6 bases short and J 0 bases short, with 24 bases between. The CDR3 sequence: CATSTNQNLKSPAKNIQYF. In DNA form, the CDR3 reads TGTGCCACCAGTACCAACCAAAACCTAAAGAGTCCAGCCAAAAACATTCAGTACTTC. Full variable domain (remainder filled in from reference TRBV15 and TRBJ2-4): DAMVIQNPRYQVTQFGKPVTLSCSQTLNHNVMYWYQQKSSQAPKLLFHYYDKDFNNEADTPDNFQSRRPNTSFCFLDIRSPGLGDTAMYLCATSTNQNLKSPAKNIQYFGAGTRLSVL.

Comment on this clone: The sample has other DNA sequences that encode this CDR3 too. The chain has TRBV5-1 and TRBJ1-1, with 9 bases that match TRBD1. Germline CDR1 and CDR2: SGHRS and YFSETQ. This CDR3 region has 15 residues. V lost 0 bases to trimming and J lost 5 bases; unmatched junction nucleotides: 5. In DNA form, the CDR3 reads TGCGCCAGCAGCTTGGAAGGACAGGGGTTGACTGAAGCTTTCTTT. The encoded protein is CASSLEGQGLTEAFF.